The subject of this entry is one T cell receptor (beta chain). What it binds is unknown. Vbeta (60) and Jbeta (13) primers were used in the PCR. Repertoires were generated with immunoSEQ multiplex PCR, while TCRdb's copy carries only in-frame clones and drops some. The data contain hundreds of thousands of clones, over 75% of them singletons. This specimen belongs to a study of cytomegalovirus exposure and HLA in healthy donors. The overall study: Early released data had around 88 million unique TCRs, all coming from HLA-typed donors.

CDR1 and CDR2 (germline): MNHEY, SVGAGI. The V end lost 5 bases, the J end lost 6 bases, and 13 bases lay between the germline ends. CDR3 length equals 13 residues. Overall study findings and caveats: Most TCR sequences were rare, but some public TCRs occurred in many donors.

The sequencing input was PBMCs. This receptor was identified in a male donor in good health and CMV-seronegative. The chain couples TRBV6-5 to TRBJ1-1; tentatively, D is TRBD1 (6 bases). The CDR3 bases are TGTGCCAGCAGTGCGACAGGTTACCCTGAAGCTTTCTTT. This sequence encodes CASSATGYPEAFF.